Below, one T cell receptor beta chain is given with its context. Between the trimmed V and J ends, which lost 5 bases and 3 bases, there was a span of 13 bases. There are 15 residues in the CDR3. The germline V gene has CDR1 MNHEY and CDR2 SMNVEV (reference sequence). Measured with immunoSEQ multiplex PCR; TCRdb has only the in-frame clones, and not every one. Here the sample spans fewer than 200,000 clones, 80% to 95% being singletons. This sample was taken from a study of control samples from healthy donors and cancer patients. The sequenced sample consisted of blood. This rearrangement joins TRBV27 to TRBJ2-2, with D possibly being TRBD1 (5 bases). This TCR was recovered from an older woman in good health. DNA for the CDR3: TGTGCCAGCAGTCCGAGCAGGGTGTACACCGGGGAGCTGTTTTTT. As protein: CASSPSRVYTGELFF.